These 18 T cell receptor beta chains share one sample of origin, sequenced in a study of CD8+CD57+ T cells in acquired aplastic anemia (dated by TCRdb to the late 2010s). Instrument used: Illumina HiSeq 2000. TCR beta VDJ combination and CDR3 sequence profiling used genomic DNA as the template. TCRdb ran its own pipeline on the public reads, namely fastp trimming at Q25 and MiXCR clone calling, and kept in-frame beta chains. Rows merge per CDR3 protein into single entries with the most common DNA and genes. The sample has some 150,000 distinct CDR3 sequences on record, 35% to 50% of them singletons. 8.4% of the sample is taken by the ten largest. Sequencing was carried out using sorted CD4+, CD8+, or CD8+CD57+ T cells (not recorded which) from PBMCs. The receptor set was obtained from a human donor in good health, serving as a control.

This clonotype was counted ten times or more. The chain has TRBV2 and TRBJ1-2; D remains unclear. The CDR3 covers 15 residues. Germline loops: CDR1 SNHLY, CDR2 FYNNEI. Trimming left V 4 bases short and J 4 bases short, with 16 bases between. CDR3 nucleotide sequence: TGTGCCAGCAGTGCGCGGAAATGGACCCTCTATGGCTACACCTTC. This sequence encodes CASSARKWTLYGYTF.

This chain uses TRBV29-1 with TRBJ2-3; D call uncertain. This CDR3 has 10 residues. V was cut by 4 bases and J by 6 bases, with 5 bases left in between. The germline V gene has CDR1 SQVTM and CDR2 ANQGSEA. The CDR3 DNA is TGCAGCGTTGGAGGTGATACGCAGTATTTT. This encodes CSVGGDTQYF.

In this sample, this clonotype turned up once. The chain employs TRBV20-1 and TRBJ1-4, with D maybe TRBD1 (5 bases). The CDR3 is 11 amino acids. Germline V lookup: CDR1 DFQATT, CDR2 SNEGSKA (reference sequence). V was shortened by 6 bases and J by 8 bases, with 10 bases between the two germline ends. The CDR3 spells CSAGGPEKLFF. The CDR3 bases are TGCAGTGCCGGGGGACCGGAAAAACTGTTTTTT.

The chain recombines TRBV29-1 with TRBJ1-2; no clear D. Trimming cost V 3 bases and J 3 bases, with 11 bases left between them. Germline-derived CDR1 and CDR2 are SQVTM and ANQGSEA. The CDR3 runs 13 residues. CDR3 in DNA: TGCAGCGTTGATTCCCGGGGAGACTATGGCTACACCTTC. This gives the protein CSVDSRGDYGYTF.

This clonotype was observed at least ten times. J is TRBJ1-1 and V is TRBV12-3 or TRBV12-4; no clear D gene. Trimming shortened V by 6 bases and J by 3 bases, and 8 bases separated the two germline ends. The CDR3 runs to 12 residues. This CDR3 is CASRGLDTEAFF. CDR3 in DNA: TGTGCCAGCAGGGGATTGGACACTGAAGCTTTCTTT.

On this clonotype: In this CDR3 the conserved last residue, phenylalanine or tryptophan, is missing, so a read error is likely. J is TRBJ1-2 and V is TRBV30, with TRBD1 as a possible D gene (6 bases). Trimming pared 6 bases from V and 2 bases from J, leaving 13 bases between. The CDR3 extends over 13 amino acids. Germline V lookup: CDR1 GTSNPN, CDR2 SVGIG (reference sequence). The CDR3 sequence is CACRRDINYGYTL. The CDR3 bases are TGTGCCTGCCGCCGGGACATAAACTATGGCTACACCCTC.

As regards this clonotype: This may arise from a read error, as a much more abundant clone is one base away. Because it lacks the conserved phenylalanine or tryptophan at the end, this CDR3 is likely a read error. The chain couples TRBV6-1 to TRBJ2-1; 8 bases match TRBD2. Germline V CDR1 and CDR2: MNHNS, SASEGT. V dropped 8 bases and J dropped 6; count of bases not matched to a gene: 9. The CDR3 extends over 14 amino acids. This chain's CDR3 is CASGAGVLRNEQFS. CDR3 DNA: TGTGCCAGCGGAGCGGGAGTTCTGCGCAATGAGCAGTTCTCC.

The chain employs TRBV27 and TRBJ1-4; D might be TRBD1 (5 bases). V lost 2 bases and J 8 bases, leaving 12 bases between the germline ends. CDR1 and CDR2 from the germline V gene are MNHEY and SMNVEV (reference sequence). This CDR3 region has 14 residues. The CDR3 reads CASSLKGIGEKLFF. The DNA of the CDR3 is TGTGCCAGCAGTTTAAAGGGGATTGGAGAAAAACTGTTTTTT.

This clonotype occurred many times. As DNA, the CDR3 is TGTGCCAGTAGTATAAGGACAGGGGTGAACACTGAAGCTTTCTTT. Translating it yields CASSIRTGVNTEAFF. The chain is built from TRBV19 and TRBJ1-1; 9 positions match TRBD1. The germline CDR1 and CDR2 sequences are LNHDA and SQIVND (reference sequence). With V trimmed by 2 bases and J by 0 bases, 1 base remained unmatched. The CDR3 contains 15 residues.

This clonotype was detected a few times. The rearrangement uses TRBV18 and TRBJ1-3; no clear D gene. The CDR3 is 14 amino acids. Trimming removed 2 bases from V and 0 bases from J, with 5 bases in between. From germline, CDR1 is KGHSH and CDR2 LQKENI. In nucleotides, the CDR3 is TGTGCCAGCTCACCATCGTCCTCTGGAAACACCATATATTTT. This codes for CASSPSSSGNTIYF.

This clonotype has ten or more counts. V is TRBV4-1 and J is TRBJ1-2, with TRBD1 matching over 10 bases. The germline V gene has CDR1 MGHRA and CDR2 YSYEKL. V lost 0 bases and J lost 8; bases outside the gene matches: 9. The CDR3 is 16 residues long. The CDR3 sequence: CASSQDPGQGVGGYTF. CDR3 DNA sequence: TGCGCCAGCAGCCAAGATCCAGGACAGGGGGTAGGGGGCTACACCTTC.

The CDR3 DNA reads as TGTGCCATCAGCGACGCAGGGGGTAGGTCCTACGAGCAGTACTTC. Protein: CAISDAGGRSYEQYF. The V gene is TRBV10-3, the J gene TRBJ2-7; the match to TRBD1 covers 7 bases. Trimming at V came to 6 bases and at J to 1 base, leaving 9 bases not matched to a gene. CDR3 length: 15 amino acids. Per the germline V gene, CDR1 is ENHRY and CDR2 is SYGVKD.

The table lists this clonotype with a few counts. With a much larger clone just one base away, this may be a read error. J is TRBJ1-1 and V is TRBV9; D call uncertain. CDR1 is SGDLS and CDR2 is YYNGEE in the germline V gene. This CDR3 has 14 amino acids. The CDR3 spells CAGSVYPTNTEAFF. The DNA of the CDR3 is TGTGCCGGCAGCGTCTACCCGACGAACACTGAAGCTTTCTTT.

This clonotype was picked up a small number of times. This clone may be a read error of a much larger clone one base away. The rearrangement links TRBV5-4 to TRBJ1-6; D possibly corresponds to TRBD1 (6 bases). The CDR3 totals 16 residues. Per germline, CDR1 SGHNT and CDR2 YYREEE (reference sequence). The CDR3 bases are TGTGCCGGCAGCTACGACAGGCCGGGAAACAATTCACCCCTCCACTTT. Translating it yields CAGSYDRPGNNSPLHF.

In its sample, this clonotype was seen many times. CDR3 DNA: TGTGCCAGTGGGGGCTCCCCGAATCAGCCCCAGCATTTT. It is translated as CASGGSPNQPQHF. The chain combines TRBV18 with TRBJ1-5, with a possible D match to TRBD1 (6 bases). The CDR3 contains 13 residues. Germline assignment: CDR1 KGHSH and CDR2 LQKENI. V lost 9 bases and J lost 4, with 13 bases in between. Supplemented by reference TRBV18 and TRBJ1-5, the full variable domain reads NAGVMQNPRHLVRRRGQEARLRCSPMKGHSHVYWYRQLPEEGLKFMVYLQKENIIDESGMPKERFSAEFPKEGPSILRIQQVVRGDSAAYFCASGGSPNQPQHFGDGTRLSIL.

The chain uses TRBV27 and TRBJ2-7; TRBD1 matches at 9 bases. Germline loops: CDR1 MNHEY, CDR2 SMNVEV (reference sequence). The CDR3 totals 16 residues. V was pared by 1 base and J by 0 bases, with 4 bases of the junction left unmatched. For the CDR3, the DNA is TGTGCCAGCAGTTTATATCCGGGACAGGGCTCCTACGAGCAGTACTTC. Translation gives CASSLYPGQGSYEQYF.

There are a few counts of this clonotype. The chain carries TRBV30 and TRBJ1-2, with 9 positions matching TRBD1. V trimming: 3 bases; J trimming: 4 bases; junction bases outside the gene matches: 12. Germline values: CDR1 GTSNPN, CDR2 SVGIG (reference sequence). The CDR3 is 16 amino acids. The CDR3 DNA follows: TGTGCCTGGAGCTCTTTCGGGACAGGGCCTTTCTATGGCTACACCTTC. Its protein product is CAWSSFGTGPFYGYTF. The variable domain in full, with the rest retrieved from reference TRBV30 and TRBJ1-2, is SQTIHQWPATLVQPVGSPLSLECTVEGTSNPNLYWYRQAAGRGLQLLFYSVGIGQISSEVPQNLSASRPQDRQFILSSKKLLLSDSGFYLCAWSSFGTGPFYGYTFGSGTRLTVV.

At least ten counts were recorded for this clonotype. The J gene is TRBJ2-7, the V gene TRBV5-1, with 7 bases that match TRBD1. Germline-derived CDR1 and CDR2 are SGHRS and YFSETQ. The CDR3 extends over 12 amino acids. J lost 4 bases, V lost 4 bases, and 2 bases had no gene match. The CDR3: CASSKQGYEQYF. DNA of the CDR3: TGCGCCAGCAGCAAACAGGGGTACGAGCAGTACTTC.